This is a list of T cell receptor beta chains from one sample in a study of CD8 T cells in ankylosing spondylitis. TCRdb re-called the 5' RACE reads with MiXCR, one entry per CDR3 protein. The data hold 250,000 to 400,000 distinct CDR3 sequences, with approximately 10% observed a single time. Material: blood, either unsorted or a sorted T cell fraction (not recorded which). These receptors originate from a female donor with ankylosing spondylitis or in good health (not recorded which). Each CDR3 is given with its conserved first and last residue. The D gene is left open where the match is weak. A clone size is listed for some rows: how often the clone was seen (once, few, many), or a class if it is expanded.

J: TRBJ1-2; V: TRBV7-2; size: many; length: 12; D: -; CDR3: CASSLSMAGYTF; DNA: TGTGCCAGCAGCTTATCGATGGCTGGCTACACCTTC
J: TRBJ1-2; V: TRBV5-1; size: few; length: 13; D: -; CDR3: CASSRTHNYGYTF; DNA: TGCGCCAGCAGCCGGACCCATAACTATGGCTACACCTTC
J: TRBJ1-1; V: TRBV7-9; size: many; length: 16; D: -; CDR3: CASSPRRIDFNTEAFF; DNA: TGTGCCAGCAGCCCAAGGAGAATAGACTTTAACACTGAAGCTTTCTTT
J: TRBJ1-2; V: TRBV5-6; size: many; length: 15; D: -; CDR3: CASSLEGPGSYGYTF; DNA: TGTGCCAGCAGCTTAGAAGGCCCGGGAAGCTATGGCTACACCTTC
J: TRBJ1-3; V: TRBV4-2; size: many; length: 13; D: -; CDR3: CASSHPLGNTIYF; DNA: TGTGCCAGCAGCCATCCCCTTGGAAACACCATATATTTT
J: TRBJ1-6; V: TRBV3-1; size: many; length: 14; D: -; CDR3: CASSQVTGYSPLHF; DNA: TGTGCCAGCAGCCAAGTAACGGGATATTCACCCCTCCACTTT
J: TRBJ2-1; V: TRBV20-1; size: many; length: 11; D: -; CDR3: CSARDHPEQFF; DNA: TGCAGTGCTAGAGATCATCCTGAGCAGTTCTTC
J: TRBJ2-1; V: TRBV7-2; size: few; length: 15; D: TRBD2; CDR3: CASRDPGTSINEQFF; DNA: TGTGCCAGCAGGGACCCCGGGACTAGCATAAATGAGCAGTTCTTC
J: TRBJ2-7; V: TRBV7-2; size: few; length: 13; D: -; CDR3: CASSQHRRYEQYF; DNA: TGTGCCAGCAGCCAGCACAGGCGCTACGAGCAGTACTTC
J: TRBJ1-3; V: TRBV5-6; size: many; length: 15; D: -; CDR3: CASSLAGRSGNTIYF; DNA: TGTGCCAGCAGCTTGGCGGGCCGCTCTGGAAACACCATATATTTT
J: TRBJ2-5; V: TRBV6-2/TRBV6-3; size: many; length: 15; D: TRBD1; CDR3: CASSTGQGASQTQYF; DNA: TGTGCCAGCAGTACGGGACAGGGGGCTTCGCAGACCCAGTACTTC
J: TRBJ2-5; V: TRBV7-2; size: many; length: 14; D: TRBD1; CDR3: CASSAQTGEETQYF; DNA: TGTGCCAGCAGCGCCCAGACAGGGGAAGAGACCCAGTACTTC
J: TRBJ2-1; V: TRBV29-1; size: -; length: 16; D: TRBD2; CDR3: CSVVDLESAGGFEQFF; DNA: TGCAGCGTTGTAGATCTGGAATCGGCGGGAGGGTTTGAGCAGTTCTTC
J: TRBJ2-5; V: TRBV20-1; size: many; length: 18; D: -; CDR3: CSARVSILPGVGQETQYF; DNA: TGCAGTGCTAGAGTTTCTATCCTTCCCGGGGTAGGACAAGAGACCCAGTACTTC
J: TRBJ1-5; V: TRBV29-1; size: many; length: 14; D: -; CDR3: CSVTIDSSNQPQHF; DNA: TGCAGCGTTACGATAGACAGTAGCAATCAGCCCCAGCATTTT
J: TRBJ2-7; V: TRBV30; size: -; length: 12; D: -; CDR3: CAWSVRSHEQYF; DNA: TGTGCCTGGAGTGTAAGGTCCCACGAGCAGTACTTC
J: TRBJ1-2; V: TRBV3-1; size: many; length: 14; D: TRBD1; CDR3: CASSRQGPNYGYTF; DNA: TGTGCCAGCAGCCGACAGGGACCTAACTATGGCTACACCTTC
J: TRBJ2-1; V: TRBV5-1; size: -; length: 15; D: -; CDR3: CASSLEVSGVNEQFF; DNA: TGCGCCAGCAGCTTGGAGGTTAGCGGTGTTAATGAGCAGTTCTTC
J: TRBJ2-2; V: TRBV14; size: few; length: 17; D: -; CDR3: CASSPAFRVVRTGELFF; DNA: TGTGCCAGCAGTCCGGCCTTCAGGGTAGTAAGGACCGGGGAGCTGTTTTTT
J: TRBJ1-1; V: TRBV27; size: many; length: 17; D: -; CDR3: CASRLDGPWGSATEAFF; DNA: TGTGCCAGCAGACTCGACGGGCCTTGGGGGTCGGCCACTGAAGCTTTCTTT
J: TRBJ2-2; V: TRBV28; size: many; length: 15; D: -; CDR3: CASRKGGGYTGELFF; DNA: TGTGCCAGCCGTAAGGGAGGCGGGTACACCGGGGAGCTGTTTTTT
J: TRBJ2-1; V: TRBV7-2; size: many; length: 16; D: TRBD2; CDR3: CASSPFLAGRANEQFF; DNA: TGTGCCAGCAGCCCCTTTCTAGCGGGGAGAGCGAATGAGCAGTTCTTC
J: TRBJ1-1; V: TRBV6-1; size: many; length: 16; D: -; CDR3: CASSAGSGRSRAEAFF; DNA: TGTGCCAGCAGCGCTGGTTCAGGCCGCAGTAGAGCTGAAGCTTTCTTT
J: TRBJ2-1; V: TRBV20-1; size: many; length: 16; D: -; CDR3: CSARDGGQSSYNEQFF; DNA: TGCAGTGCTAGAGATGGAGGACAGAGCTCCTACAATGAGCAGTTCTTC
J: TRBJ1-1; V: TRBV5-1; size: few; length: 15; D: TRBD1; CDR3: CASSSKGALNTEAFF; DNA: TGCGCCAGCAGCTCGAAGGGGGCCTTGAACACTGAAGCTTTCTTT